Presented here are 7 T cell receptor beta chains from one specimen sequenced in a study of blood T cell repertoires in COVID-19. Sequencing was performed with immunoSEQ multiplex PCR; in TCRdb, only in-frame clones are kept and a portion is missing. In the table there are approximately 360,000 clones, around 87% of which are singletons. Sample: PBMCs or T cells enriched from blood (not recorded which). The receptors were sampled from a man aged 35-49 years in a cohort exposed to, infected with or recovered from COVID-19 (not recorded which).

The V and J genes are TRBV28 and TRBJ1-5, with TRBD1 matching over 8 bases. V lost 5 bases and J lost 7; bases outside the gene matches: 10. The CDR3 sequence is 15 residues long. Germline V gene sequence: CDR1 MDHEN, CDR2 SYDVKM. Here the CDR3 DNA reads TGTGCCAGCAGTCCCCAACAGGGGGTGTCCCAGCCCCAGCATTTT. Translation: CASSPQQGVSQPQHF. Full variable domain (rest looked up from reference TRBV28 and TRBJ1-5): DVKVTQSSRYLVKRTGEKVFLECVQDMDHENMFWYRQDPGLGLRLIYFSYDVKMKEKGDIPEGYSVSREKKERFSLILESASTNQTSMYLCASSPQQGVSQPQHFGDGTRLSIL.

J is TRBJ2-3 and V is TRBV6-5, with 7 bases that match TRBD2. V shed 6 bases and J 1 base; nucleotides not matched to a gene: 4. CDR1 is MNHEY, CDR2 SVGAGI, per germline. This CDR3 has 14 amino acids. CDR3 amino acids: CASRGLAGTDTQYF. In DNA form, the CDR3 reads TGTGCCAGCAGAGGGCTAGCGGGCACAGATACGCAGTATTTT.

The chain is built from TRBV5-1 and TRBJ2-1; 9 bases fit TRBD2. The length of the CDR3 is 15 residues. Trimming cost V 1 base and J 5 bases; bases outside gene matches: 4. Germline assignment: CDR1 SGHRS and CDR2 YFSETQ. CDR3 sequence (DNA): TGCGCCAGCAGCTTGAGCCTAGCGGGACACAATGAGCAGTTCTTC. Its protein is CASSLSLAGHNEQFF.

The chain employs TRBV14 and TRBJ2-1; D is perhaps TRBD2 (6 bases). The CDR3 runs 14 residues. The germline V and J ends were trimmed by 3 bases and 10 bases, with 16 bases remaining between them. From germline, CDR1 is SGHDN and CDR2 FVKESK. CDR3 nucleotides: TGTGCCAGCAGCCAGTCTTGGAGGGGAGGAGAGCAGTTCTTC. Protein sequence: CASSQSWRGGEQFF.

The rearrangement links TRBV7-6 to TRBJ2-1; D is uncertain. V was clipped by 5 bases and J by 5 bases, with 10 bases between them. The CDR3 is made up of 13 amino acids. Germline assignment: CDR1 SGHVS and CDR2 FNYEAQ. DNA of the CDR3: TGTGCCAGCAGCCTGGCATATCACAATGAGCAGTTCTTC. This translates into CASSLAYHNEQFF.

This clone appeared a few times. The chain employs TRBV7-9 and TRBJ1-1; 8 bases align to TRBD1. The junction had 12 bases not matched to a gene; V was cut back by 7 bases and J by 11 bases. This CDR3 is 13 amino acids long. CDR1 and CDR2 from the germline V gene are SEHNR and FQNEAQ (reference sequence). This chain's CDR3 is CASKAGGVRDAFF. CDR3 DNA sequence: TGTGCCAGCAAGGCAGGGGGCGTAAGGGATGCTTTCTTT.

The gene calls are TRBV19 and TRBJ2-3; D call uncertain. The CDR3 spans 14 residues. The V and J ends lost 3 bases and 1 base respectively, with 8 bases between them. In germline, CDR1 is LNHDA, CDR2 SQIVND (reference sequence). CDR3 loop: CASSISSGTDTQYF. CDR3 DNA sequence: TGTGCCAGTAGTATTTCCAGCGGCACAGATACGCAGTATTTT.